Presented here are 8 T cell receptor beta chains from one specimen sequenced in a study of technical replicates of blood from a handful of donors. Data came from immunoSEQ multiplex PCR; TCRdb stores just in-frame clones and leaves some out. This table holds around 80,000 clones, 98% found once. Sequencing used T cells isolated from PBMCs. The receptors derive from a human donor in good health.

This sequence joins TRBV29-1 and TRBJ2-1, with 9 positions matching TRBD1. The CDR3 length is 13 residues. The junction had 9 bases not matched to a gene; V was cut back by 4 bases and J by 11 bases. CDR1 is SQVTM and CDR2 is ANQGSEA in the germline V gene. Here the CDR3 reads CSVVETGGLQQFF. Here the CDR3 DNA reads TGCAGCGTTGTGGAGACAGGGGGGTTGCAGCAGTTCTTC.

The rearrangement uses TRBV5-1 and TRBJ2-5; D not resolved. Germline V CDR1 and CDR2: SGHRS, YFSETQ. The CDR3 covers 15 residues. Trimming removed 7 bases at V and 1 base at J, with 17 bases between. The CDR3 region is CASYLLPNTQETQYF. The CDR3 DNA sequence: TGCGCCAGCTACCTCCTGCCTAATACCCAAGAGACCCAGTACTTC.

This chain joins TRBV6-6 and TRBJ1-2, with a tentative D call TRBD1 (6 bases). Germline V gives CDR1 MNHNY, CDR2 SVGAGI (reference sequence). CDR3 length: 14 amino acids. Trimming cost V 2 bases and J 5 bases, with 12 bases left between them. The CDR3 here is CASSYTRGGYGYTF. In DNA, the CDR3 is TGTGCCAGCAGTTACACCAGGGGAGGGTATGGCTACACCTTC.

The V gene is TRBV28, the J gene TRBJ2-1, with TRBD2 matching 7 bases. Germline V gives CDR1 MDHEN, CDR2 SYDVKM. V lost 8 bases, J lost 4 bases, and 11 bases stayed unmatched. This CDR3 spans 15 amino acids. The CDR3 reads CASRQRGGRYNEQFF. Written as DNA, the CDR3 is TGTGCCAGCCGCCAGAGGGGCGGGAGATACAATGAGCAGTTCTTC.

V is TRBV28 and J is TRBJ2-7, with 9 bases that match TRBD1. The CDR3 totals 13 residues. The junction had 5 bases not matched to a gene; V was cut back by 4 bases and J by 7 bases. The germline CDR1 and CDR2 sequences are MDHEN and SYDVKM. CDR3 loop: CASSWTGAREQYF. The CDR3 DNA is TGTGCCAGCAGTTGGACAGGGGCTCGGGAGCAGTACTTC.

The V call is TRBV29-1, the J call TRBJ2-7, with 10 positions matching TRBD2. Germline values: CDR1 SQVTM, CDR2 ANQGSEA. V was clipped by 7 bases and J by 3 bases; unmatched bases: 6. The CDR3 totals 13 residues. CDR3 sequence (DNA): TGCAGCGGGTCTAGCGGGAGAGGCTACGAGCAGTACTTC. This sequence encodes CSGSSGRGYEQYF.

The chain has TRBV9 and TRBJ2-1, with 12 bases aligning to TRBD2. The germline V gene encodes CDR1 SGDLS and CDR2 YYNGEE. Trimming took 4 bases from V and 0 from J; bases not matched to a gene: 17. This CDR3 is 21 amino acids long. CDR3 region: CASSPRAYWTSGVSSYNEQFF. The DNA for the CDR3 is TGTGCCAGCAGCCCTCGCGCTTACTGGACTAGCGGGGTTAGCTCCTACAATGAGCAGTTCTTC.

The rearrangement links TRBV4-1 to TRBJ2-1; 7 nucleotides line up with TRBD2. This CDR3 has 16 amino acids. V shed 0 bases and J 9 bases; nucleotides not matched to a gene: 11. CDR1 is MGHRA and CDR2 is YSYEKL in the germline V gene. The CDR3 nucleotides are TGCGCCAGCAGCCAAGAGGCGTCGGGAGGCGAGGGTGAGCAGTTCTTC. Amino acids: CASSQEASGGEGEQFF.